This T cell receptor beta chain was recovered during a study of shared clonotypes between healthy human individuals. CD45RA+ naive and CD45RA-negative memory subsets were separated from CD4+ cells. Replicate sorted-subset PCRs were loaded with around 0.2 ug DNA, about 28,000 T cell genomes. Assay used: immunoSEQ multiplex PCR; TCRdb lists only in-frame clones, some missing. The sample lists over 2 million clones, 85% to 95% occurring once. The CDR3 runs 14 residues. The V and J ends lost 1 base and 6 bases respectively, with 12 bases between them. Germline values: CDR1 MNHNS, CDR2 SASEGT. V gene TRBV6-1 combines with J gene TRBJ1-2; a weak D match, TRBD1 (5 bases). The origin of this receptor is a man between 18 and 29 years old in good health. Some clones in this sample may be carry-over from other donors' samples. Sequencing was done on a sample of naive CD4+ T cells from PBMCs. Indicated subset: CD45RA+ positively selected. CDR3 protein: CASSEDPGGNGYTF. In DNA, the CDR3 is TGTGCCAGCAGTGAAGATCCCGGGGGAAATGGCTACACCTTC.